This T cell receptor beta chain came from a study of OX40 agonist ivuxolimab in advanced cancers. The CDR3 totals 16 residues. CDR1 and CDR2 from the germline V gene are SGHRS and YFSETQ. Here immunoSEQ multiplex PCR was the method, and the copy in TCRdb shows in-frame clones only, minus some. The data show 20,000 or so clones, over 75% seen once. Turning to this clone: Sequence at one end of the junction differs from germline and may be a read error.

This receptor was identified in an adult with an advanced solid tumor such as melanoma, head and neck, liver or kidney cancer. The chain links TRBV5-1 to TRBJ1-1, with TRBD1 matching over 8 bases. Sequenced material: CD4+ or CD8+ T cells sorted from blood, taken in a trial of the OX40 agonist ivuxolimab. CDR3 region: CASSLFRTGLNTEAFF. The CDR3 DNA reads as TGCGCCAGCAGCTTGTTCAGGACAGGGCTGAATACTGAAGCTTTCTTT.